The 32 T cell receptor beta chains below were found in one sample sequenced in a study of blood T cell repertoires in COVID-19 (dated by TCRdb to 2020 to 2022). Libraries came from the immunoSEQ multiplex PCR assay. The source is immuneACCESS, and TCRdb retained only in-frame sequences with V and J called. Part of the clones is not carried over; for the studies checked, unresolved V genes explain less than half of this, and the remainder is unexplained. A total of about 99,000 clones appear in this sample, roughly 91% of them only once. The ten largest clones represent roughly 6% of the sample. Source material: peripheral blood. The receptors were gathered from a human donor in a cohort sampled during active COVID-19.

The chain recombines TRBV7-9 with TRBJ2-1; 9 positions match TRBD2. The CDR3 sequence is 17 residues long. Germline assignment: CDR1 SEHNR and CDR2 FQNEAQ (reference sequence). V shed 0 bases, J shed 10 bases, and the junction held 13 bases outside the gene matches. Here the CDR3 DNA reads TGTGCCAGCAGCTTAGCCCCCGGGACTAGCCGGGAAGTAGAGCAGTTCTTC. It is translated as CASSLAPGTSREVEQFF. The full variable domain, completed using reference TRBV7-9 and TRBJ2-1, is DTGVSQNPRHKITKRGQNVTFRCDPISEHNRLYWYRQTLGQGPEFLTYFQNEAQLEKSRLLSDRFSAERPKGSFSTLEIQRTEQGDSAMYLCASSLAPGTSREVEQFFGPGTRLTVL.

This rearrangement joins TRBV15 to TRBJ2-2; 12 nucleotides agree with TRBD2. The CDR3 extends over 16 amino acids. CDR1 is LNHNV and CDR2 is YYDKDF in the germline V gene (reference sequence). Trimming removed 4 bases from V and 6 bases from J; junction bases left unmatched: 6. The CDR3 nucleotides read TGTGCCACCAGCAAAAAACTAGCGGGAGGTTCCGGGGAGCTGTTTTTT. As protein: CATSKKLAGGSGELFF.

The chain recombines TRBV27 with TRBJ2-3; D uncertain. This CDR3 is built from 16 residues. The V end was cut by 5 bases, the J end by 0 bases, with 15 bases between. Germline-derived CDR1 and CDR2 are MNHEY and SMNVEV (reference sequence). In DNA, the CDR3 is TGTGCCAGCAGTCCCCGCCCCAACTTTAGCACAGATACGCAGTATTTT. It codes for CASSPRPNFSTDTQYF.

This sequence joins TRBV6-5 and TRBJ1-6; 7 nucleotides match TRBD1. The CDR3 is 14 residues long. CDR1 and CDR2 from the germline V gene are MNHEY and SVGAGI. V gave up 2 bases and J gave up 7 bases; unmatched junction bases: 2. The CDR3 reads CASSYGDSNSPLHF. CDR3 nucleotides: TGTGCCAGCAGTTACGGGGACAGCAATTCACCCCTCCACTTT.

The CDR3: CASSSNPGQTLNTEAFF. Written as DNA, the CDR3 is TGTGCCAGCAGCTCAAATCCGGGACAGACGTTGAACACTGAAGCTTTCTTT. The chain uses TRBV7-2 and TRBJ1-1, with 7 bases lining up with TRBD1. The CDR3 runs 17 residues. Germline trimming cut 4 bases from V and 0 bases from J; bases unmatched to any gene: 11. Germline V CDR1 and CDR2: SGHTA, FQGNSA.

J is TRBJ2-7 and V is TRBV28; 8 bases fit TRBD2. V was pared by 6 bases and J by 5 bases, with 9 bases of the junction left unmatched. CDR1 is MDHEN and CDR2 is SYDVKM in the germline V gene. This CDR3 is built from 14 residues. CDR3 region: CASRVGGGGNEQYF. CDR3 bases: TGTGCCAGCAGAGTCGGGGGGGGCGGGAACGAGCAGTACTTC.

The CDR3: CASRGEANTGELFF. The CDR3 DNA reads as TGCGCCAGCAGAGGGGAAGCGAACACCGGGGAGCTGTTTTTT. The chain employs TRBV5-1 and TRBJ2-2; a possible D gene is TRBD1 (5 bases). V was cut by 5 bases and J by 0 bases, with 8 bases left in between. CDR1 SGHRS and CDR2 YFSETQ come from the germline V gene. This CDR3 contains 14 residues.

The J gene is TRBJ2-1, the V gene TRBV6-1; D not resolved. Trimming removed 3 bases at V and 1 base at J, with 10 bases between. There are 15 residues in the CDR3. The germline gives CDR1 MNHNS, CDR2 SASEGT. CDR3 in DNA: TGTGCCAGCAGTGAGATCCGGTGGTCCTACAATGAGCAGTTCTTC. Its protein product is CASSEIRWSYNEQFF.

The chain employs TRBV29-1 and TRBJ1-2; no clear D gene. V lost 7 bases, J lost 6 bases, and 24 bases lay in between. The CDR3 spans 15 residues. CDR1 is SQVTM, CDR2 ANQGSEA, per germline. As DNA, the CDR3 is TGCAGCGCGCCCTTCGGAGGACTAGGAGACAATGGCTACACCTTC. Protein product: CSAPFGGLGDNGYTF.

The CDR3 here is CASSSYYREQETQYF. Here the CDR3 DNA reads TGTGCCAGCAGCTCCTACTACAGGGAACAAGAGACCCAGTACTTC. The V gene is TRBV11-2, the J gene TRBJ2-5; D possibly corresponds to TRBD1 (6 bases). The CDR3 has 15 amino acids. In germline, CDR1 is SGHAT, CDR2 FQNNGV. The V end lost 4 bases, the J end lost 2 bases, and 14 bases lay between the germline ends.

The chain combines TRBV12-5 with TRBJ2-7; D is undetermined. Germline CDR1 is LGHNT and CDR2 is FRNRAP. The CDR3 has 14 residues. The V gene lost 5 bases and the J gene lost 0 bases, with 11 bases spanning the gap. The chain's CDR3 is CASGQWYGSYEQYF. CDR3 DNA sequence: TGTGCTAGTGGTCAATGGTACGGCTCCTACGAGCAGTACTTC.

The genes are TRBV30 and TRBJ1-2; possible D gene TRBD1, 5 bases. Trimming left V 6 bases short and J 4 bases short, with 27 bases between. This CDR3 contains 17 residues. Germline CDR1 is GTSNPN and CDR2 is SVGIG (reference sequence). DNA for the CDR3: TGTGCCTGTCCGGATGGACCCCGACAGCGAAACCTCTATGGCTACACCTTC. It is translated as CACPDGPRQRNLYGYTF.

This clone has a single count. The rearrangement joins TRBV19 to TRBJ2-3; no reliable D call. The V and J ends lost 0 bases and 5 bases respectively, with 6 bases between them. Germline CDR1 LNHDA, CDR2 SQIVND (reference sequence). The CDR3 runs 13 residues. This CDR3 is CASSIETVDTQYF. The CDR3 DNA sequence: TGTGCCAGTAGTATAGAAACAGTAGATACGCAGTATTTT.

The CDR3 coding sequence is TGTGCCAGCAGTCTTCCCCCTTTGGGGGCGGTTGACACTGAAGCTTTCTTT. Its protein product is CASSLPPLGAVDTEAFF. V and J are TRBV28 and TRBJ1-1; D perhaps matches TRBD1 (6 bases). The CDR3 extends over 17 amino acids. Germline V lookup: CDR1 MDHEN, CDR2 SYDVKM. V gave up 5 bases and J gave up 3 bases, with 22 bases separating them. Looking up the rest from reference TRBV28 and TRBJ1-1 gives the full variable domain: DVKVTQSSRYLVKRTGEKVFLECVQDMDHENMFWYRQDPGLGLRLIYFSYDVKMKEKGDIPEGYSVSREKKERFSLILESASTNQTSMYLCASSLPPLGAVDTEAFFGQGTRLTVV.

The CDR3 spells CASSMVGGVEKLFF. As DNA, the CDR3 is TGTGCCAGTAGTATGGTAGGGGGAGTTGAAAAACTGTTTTTT. V gene TRBV19 combines with J gene TRBJ1-4; D is perhaps TRBD1 (6 bases). V lost 3 bases to trimming and J lost 7 bases, with 12 bases between them. Germline V gene sequence: CDR1 LNHDA, CDR2 SQIVND (reference sequence). The CDR3 is made up of 14 amino acids.

J is TRBJ1-2 and V is TRBV28; D not certain. The CDR3 runs to 15 residues. The V gene lost 3 bases and the J gene lost 3 bases, with 14 bases spanning the gap. Germline V gives CDR1 MDHEN, CDR2 SYDVKM. The CDR3 coding sequence is TGTGCCAGCAGTTTGCGGGATTGGAGGTACTATGGCTACACCTTC. The encoded protein is CASSLRDWRYYGYTF.

The CDR3 nucleotides read TGCGCCAGCAGCCAAGCCAGTTATGGCAATCAGCCCCAGCATTTT. Translated: CASSQASYGNQPQHF. The V call is TRBV4-1, the J call TRBJ1-5; no clear D. The V and J ends lost 1 base and 2 bases respectively, with 9 bases between them. The CDR3 totals 15 residues. Germline CDR1 is MGHRA and CDR2 is YSYEKL.

This CDR3 is CSVEAISNYGYTF. CDR3 nucleotide sequence: TGCAGCGTTGAAGCTATAAGCAACTATGGCTACACCTTC. V and J are TRBV29-1 and TRBJ1-2, with no clear D. CDR1 is SQVTM, CDR2 ANQGSEA, per germline. The germline V and J ends were trimmed by 1 base and 2 bases, with 8 bases remaining between them. The CDR3 runs 13 residues. The whole variable domain, filled in from reference TRBV29-1 and TRBJ1-2, reads SAVISQKPSRDICQRGTSLTIQCQVDSQVTMMFWYRQQPGQSLTLIATANQGSEATYESGFVIDKFPISRPNLTFSTLTVSNMSPEDSSIYLCSVEAISNYGYTFGSGTRLTVV.

This chain links TRBV11-3 with TRBJ2-3; TRBD2 agrees at 11 bases. The CDR3 covers 15 residues. The trim removed 3 bases at V and 11 bases at J, leaving 10 bases unmatched. Germline loops: CDR1 SGHNT, CDR2 YENEEA. The CDR3 loop reads CASSFGLAGLIGQYF. In DNA form, the CDR3 reads TGTGCCAGCAGCTTTGGACTAGCGGGCCTCATTGGGCAGTATTTT.

The chain recombines TRBV10-3 with TRBJ1-1; 8 bases fit TRBD1. Per germline, CDR1 ENHRY and CDR2 SYGVKD. V was clipped by 6 bases and J by 1 base; unmatched bases: 1. The CDR3 is 13 residues long. The CDR3 coding sequence is TGTGCCATCAGGACAGGGGAGAACACTGAAGCTTTCTTT. Translated: CAIRTGENTEAFF.

The chain links TRBV7-6 to TRBJ2-1; tentative D call: TRBD2 (7 bases). V lost 6 bases, J lost 9 bases, and 33 bases lay in between. The CDR3 runs 19 residues. CDR1 and CDR2 from the germline V gene are SGHVS and FNYEAQ. CDR3 nucleotides: TGTGCCAGCAGTTCAAATCGGGTAGGGGGGGCCGGGTCGTTTAGTGAGCAGTTCTTC. Translation: CASSSNRVGGAGSFSEQFF.

The rearrangement links TRBV6-1 to TRBJ2-3; 11 nucleotides align to TRBD1. CDR1 MNHNS and CDR2 SASEGT come from the germline V gene. V gave up 4 bases and J gave up 7 bases; unmatched junction bases: 19. The CDR3 spans 19 residues. The CDR3 loop is CASSVPSPGQGGGGHTQYF. CDR3 DNA sequence: TGTGCCAGCAGTGTACCCTCACCGGGACAGGGGGGAGGTGGGCATACGCAGTATTTT.

The gene calls are TRBV29-1 and TRBJ1-3; unclear D gene. The V gene lost 0 bases and the J gene lost 1 base, with 28 bases spanning the gap. The CDR3 sequence is 21 residues long. Germline-derived CDR1 and CDR2 are SQVTM and ANQGSEA. The CDR3 coding sequence is TGCAGCGTTGAAGATAAAAGAGGAACTACCGGTTCGGGTCGGTCTGGAAACACCATATATTTT. Translation: CSVEDKRGTTGSGRSGNTIYF.

The J gene is TRBJ2-7, the V gene TRBV6-2 or TRBV6-3, with 8 bases identical to TRBD2. V was clipped by 0 bases and J by 6 bases; unmatched bases: 7. Germline assignment: CDR1 MNHEY and CDR2 SVGEGT. This CDR3 is 15 amino acids long. The CDR3 DNA follows: TGTGCCAGCAGTTACTCAGGGACTAGGTACGTCGAGCAGTACTTC. Its translation is CASSYSGTRYVEQYF.

The V call is TRBV28, the J call TRBJ2-1, with 10 bases matching TRBD2. The germline V gene has CDR1 MDHEN and CDR2 SYDVKM. This CDR3 region has 20 residues. The J segment lost 7 bases and the V segment lost 4 bases, leaving 22 bases of the junction unmatched. The CDR3 region has the DNA TGTGCCAGCAGTTCTGCATACTTAACTAGCGGGAAGGGCTCTAGAAATGAGCAGTTCTTC. This translates into CASSSAYLTSGKGSRNEQFF.

The chain joins TRBV5-4 to TRBJ2-5; 15 positions match TRBD2. V was clipped by 4 bases and J by 4 bases; unmatched bases: 8. Per germline, CDR1 SGHNT and CDR2 YYREEE (reference sequence). The CDR3 contains 17 residues. CDR3 DNA: TGTGCCAGCAGCCCTGGACTAGCGGGGGGGCCAGGAGAGACCCAGTACTTC. Translated: CASSPGLAGGPGETQYF.

The chain uses TRBV21-1 and TRBJ2-2; the D call of TRBD1 is as the table states it, not checked on the DNA. TRBV21-1 has pseudogene status. The CDR3 has 14 amino acids. The DNA of the CDR3 is TGTGCCAGCCCCCGGGACAAGAACACCGGGGAGCTGTTTTTT. It is translated as CASPRDKNTGELFF.

The rearrangement joins TRBV7-9 to TRBJ2-2, with 9 bases fitting TRBD2. V was clipped by 8 bases and J by 4 bases; unmatched bases: 5. Per the germline V gene, CDR1 is SEHNR and CDR2 is FQNEAQ (reference sequence). This CDR3 contains 14 residues. CDR3 DNA: TGTGCCAGCGGGCTAGCGGGGCGCACCGGGGAGCTGTTTTTT. Residues: CASGLAGRTGELFF.

The V call is TRBV6-2 or TRBV6-3, the J call TRBJ2-3; 11 bases agree with TRBD2. This CDR3 region has 16 residues. CDR1 and CDR2 (germline): MNHEY, SVGEGT. V lost 4 bases and J lost 6; bases outside the gene matches: 9. The CDR3 sequence is CASSSMDASGRDTQYF. DNA for the CDR3: TGTGCCAGCAGTTCGATGGACGCTAGCGGGAGGGATACGCAGTATTTT.

This CDR3 is CASSVFSSNQPQHF. DNA of the CDR3: TGTGCCAGCAGCGTTTTTAGTAGCAATCAGCCCCAGCATTTT. The genes are TRBV7-2 and TRBJ1-5; D remains ambiguous. Trimming took off 5 bases at V and 0 bases at J, with 8 bases between the two ends. CDR1 and CDR2 from the germline V gene are SGHTA and FQGNSA. CDR3 length equals 14 residues.

The rearrangement joins TRBV28 to TRBJ2-7, with TRBD2 matching over 7 bases. The CDR3 length is 14 residues. CDR1 is MDHEN and CDR2 is SYDVKM in the germline V gene. With 5 bases clipped from V and 4 bases from J, the junction kept 8 bases outside the gene matches. CDR3 loop: CASSRLAAMYEQYF. The CDR3 nucleotides read TGTGCCAGCAGTAGACTAGCAGCCATGTACGAGCAGTACTTC.

The chain recombines TRBV19 with TRBJ2-7, with a tentative D call TRBD2 (6 bases). The germline CDR1 and CDR2 sequences are LNHDA and SQIVND (reference sequence). Trimming stripped 5 bases from V and 1 base from J, with 15 bases between. CDR3 size: 15 residues. CDR3 sequence (DNA): TGTGCCAGTAGTCCCGGGGCAGGGAGGTCCTACGAGCAGTACTTC. Residues: CASSPGAGRSYEQYF.